This T cell receptor beta chain was sequenced for a study of cytomegalovirus exposure and HLA in healthy donors. Study in general: Out of around 360 genotyped donors, 81% belonged to the Caucasian-associated ancestry cluster.

Samples came from healthy bone marrow donors. Findings and caveats of the study: The authors judged a highly shared variant cluster likely a sequencing artifact.

This CDR3 has 21 amino acids. In germline, CDR1 is LNHDA, CDR2 SQIVND (reference sequence). Trimming took 3 bases from V and 4 from J, leaving 31 bases between them. Vbeta (60) and Jbeta (13) primers were used in the PCR. Study processing details: Around 76 million unique TCR beta chains, 9 million to 14 million shared, were counted in a later analysis. Using immunoSEQ multiplex PCR, the repertoire was profiled, and TCRdb retains in-frame clones only, with some absent. That table is the source of V, J and clone size, and D and trimming were worked out from the DNA. The sample holds 100,000 to 150,000 clones. With respect to this clone: The antigen remains undetermined.

The sequence came from a man aged 40-49 years in good health and CMV-seronegative. The chain is built from TRBV19 and TRBJ1-5, with D maybe TRBD1 (5 bases). Sequencing used PBMCs. CDR3 protein: CASSIDGRDLLEIAFNQPQHF. The CDR3, as DNA: TGTGCCAGTAGTATCGACGGACGGGACTTGTTAGAAATCGCCTTTAATCAGCCCCAGCATTTT.